This record covers a single T cell receptor beta chain. No antigen is known for it. Base qualities are not provided; no much larger clone lies one nucleotide away. The immunoSEQ Assay, a bias-controlled multiplex PCR, was used to amplify TCRbeta CDR3 regions from genomic DNA. The study's processing was this. Nucleated cell counts per sample were estimated from amplification of reference gene primers within the assay. Sequence reads were collapsed and filtered to measure the absolute abundance of every unique TCRbeta CDR3 rearrangement. For each sample, productive Simpson clonality was calculated by taking the square root of Simpson's diversity index across productive rearrangements. TCRdb holds this immuneACCESS table with in-frame rearrangements only. Some clones are missing; in checked studies, unresolved V genes explain under half, and the rest has no known cause. V and J calls and clone size are given by that table; D and trimming were obtained from the DNA. The sample profile shows 57,000 or so clones; more than 75% of them were found once. The top ten constitute roughly 15% of the sample.

Each collaborating institution followed its own protocols to collect whole blood in K2EDTA tubes. For TCRbeta analysis, collaborators shipped samples as frozen whole blood, isolated PBMCs, or DNA extracted from either of those sample types. This sample is part of a study of blood T cell repertoires in COVID-19 (dated by TCRdb to between 2020 and 2021). Regarding the research as a whole: Samples from collaborators originated in the United States, Italy and Spain and spanned both the acute and convalescent phases of COVID-19. The repertoires were released in a freely available public database meant as a resource for research on the immune response to SARS-CoV-2. Where available, HLA class I and class II types were obtained from metadata supplied by the sample provider rather than from assay-based typing. The samples were drawn from two sources: the first 160 participants of the ongoing ImmuneRACE study, and some 1,300 subjects contributed by 6 global collaborators. Sample metadata almost always included a de-identified subject ID, COVID-19 status, age in years and sex. The material from the prospective study consisted of cDNA or gDNA derived from T cells, B-cell-depleted T cells, or PBMCs. Deeply sampled blood TCRbeta repertoires from subjects exposed to, actively infected with, or recovered from COVID-19 were included in the dataset. What the work shows at the level of the full study, not this receptor alone: Clinical and demographic metadata were provided uncurated, with the amount varying by source and participant.

The sequence came from a human donor in a cohort sampled during active COVID-19. Sequencing was done on a sample of peripheral blood.

The CDR3 region: CASSFSSARDEQYF. The DNA sequence follows: TGTGCCAGCAGCTTCTCTAGCGCCAGGGACGAGCAGTACTTC. The chain employs TRBV7-2 and TRBJ2-7, and perhaps TRBD2 as D gene, on 6 matching bases. The germline V gene specifies SGHTA as CDR1 and FQGNSA as CDR2. V is reduced by 3 bases and J by 5 bases, leaving a spacing of 14 bases between them. Its CDR3 holds 14 amino acids, cysteine through phenylalanine. Only CDR3 DNA is held: 42 bases, read in frame from base 1.